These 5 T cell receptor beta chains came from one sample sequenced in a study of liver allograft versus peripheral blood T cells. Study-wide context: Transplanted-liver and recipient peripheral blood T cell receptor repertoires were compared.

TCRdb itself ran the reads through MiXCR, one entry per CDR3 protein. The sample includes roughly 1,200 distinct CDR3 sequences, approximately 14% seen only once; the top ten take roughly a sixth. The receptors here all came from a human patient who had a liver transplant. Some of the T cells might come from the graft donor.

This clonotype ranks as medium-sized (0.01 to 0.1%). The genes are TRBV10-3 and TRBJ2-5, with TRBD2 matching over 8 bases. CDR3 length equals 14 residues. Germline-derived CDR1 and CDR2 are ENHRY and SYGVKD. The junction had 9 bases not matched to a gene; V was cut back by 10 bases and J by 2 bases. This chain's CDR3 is CATGTGGGQETQYF. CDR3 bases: TGTGCCACCGGAACCGGGGGGGGTCAAGAGACCCAGTACTTC.

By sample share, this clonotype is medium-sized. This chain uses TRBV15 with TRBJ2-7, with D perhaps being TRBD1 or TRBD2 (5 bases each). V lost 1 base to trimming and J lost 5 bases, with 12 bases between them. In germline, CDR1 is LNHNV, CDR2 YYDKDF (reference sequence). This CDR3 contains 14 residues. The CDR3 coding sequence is TGTGCCACCAGCAGAGGGTCTGGGGGAAACGAGCAGTACTTC. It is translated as CATSRGSGGNEQYF.

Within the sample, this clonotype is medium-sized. CDR3 DNA sequence: TGCAGTGCTAGTAGCGGGGGAGCCTACGAGCAGTACTTC. Amino acid sequence: CSASSGGAYEQYF. The chain employs TRBV20-1 and TRBJ2-7; 9 bases are shared with TRBD2. CDR3 size: 13 residues. Trimming took 3 bases from V and 2 from J; bases not matched to a gene: 2. The germline gives CDR1 DFQATT, CDR2 SNEGSKA (reference sequence).

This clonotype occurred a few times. CDR3 DNA sequence: TGTGCCAGCAGCTCCATAAGGGGGGAGGGCACTGAAGCTTTCTTT. This encodes CASSSIRGEGTEAFF. The rearrangement uses TRBV7-2 and TRBJ1-1; tentatively, D is TRBD1 (6 bases). CDR1 is SGHTA and CDR2 is FQGNSA in the germline V gene. The V end lost 4 bases, the J end lost 4 bases, and 16 bases lay between the germline ends. CDR3 size: 15 residues.

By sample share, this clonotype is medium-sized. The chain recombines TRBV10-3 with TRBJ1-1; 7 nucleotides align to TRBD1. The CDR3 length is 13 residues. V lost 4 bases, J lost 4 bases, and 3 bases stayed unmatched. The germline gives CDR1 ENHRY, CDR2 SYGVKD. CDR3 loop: CAISAPGGTEAFF. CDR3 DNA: TGTGCCATCAGTGCCCCAGGGGGCACTGAAGCTTTCTTT.